Sequencing of this TCR beta chain was carried out in a study of T cells after yellow fever vaccination. Study details: The fractions with low cell numbers were processed using SMART-Seq v4 Ultra Low Input.

This clonotype was observed a handful of times. TCRdb used MiXCR to reprocess the 5' RACE reads, holding one entry per CDR3 protein. The sample lists approximately 600,000 distinct CDR3 sequences, 9% to 15% seen once, with about 15% in the top ten. The V end was cut by 6 bases, the J end by 1 base, with 6 bases between. This CDR3 comprises 11 residues. The germline V gene encodes CDR1 GTSNPN and CDR2 SVGIG (reference sequence). The rearrangement uses TRBV30 and TRBJ1-1; D not certain. The specimen was PBMCs, collected on the day of the yellow fever booster vaccination. This TCR came from a man aged 25 to 45 who received the YFV17D yellow fever vaccine. The CDR3 bases are TGTGCCTGTAGCAGGAACACTGAAGCTTTCTTT. It specifies CACSRNTEAFF.